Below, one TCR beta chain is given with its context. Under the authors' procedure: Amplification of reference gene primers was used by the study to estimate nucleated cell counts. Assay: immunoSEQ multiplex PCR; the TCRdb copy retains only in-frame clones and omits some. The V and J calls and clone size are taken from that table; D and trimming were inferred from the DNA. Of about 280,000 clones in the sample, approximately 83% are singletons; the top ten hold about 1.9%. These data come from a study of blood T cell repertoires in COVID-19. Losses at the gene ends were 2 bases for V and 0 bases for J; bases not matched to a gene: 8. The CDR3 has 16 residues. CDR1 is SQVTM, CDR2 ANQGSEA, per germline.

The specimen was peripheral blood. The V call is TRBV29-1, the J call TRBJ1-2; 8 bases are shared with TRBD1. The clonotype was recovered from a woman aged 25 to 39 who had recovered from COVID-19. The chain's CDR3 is CSVELGDRRTNYGYTF. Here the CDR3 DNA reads TGCAGCGTTGAACTAGGGGACAGGAGGACTAACTATGGCTACACCTTC.